Shown below are 3 T cell receptor beta chains from a single sample sequenced in a study of CD8+ T cells in alopecia areata. Isolated RNA was reverse transcribed into cDNA used as the sequencing template. The data were produced by immunoSEQ multiplex PCR, yet TCRdb's version contains in-frame clones alone and is incomplete. The sample consists of approximately 66,000 clones, approximately 61% of them appearing once. The sequencing here drew on CD8+ T cells sorted from blood, taken at week 0. The receptors were gathered from a human donor with alopecia areata.

The CDR3 sequence: CASSQAGHIPNSPLHF. CDR3 in DNA: TGTGCCAGCAGCCAAGCGGGACACATTCCTAATTCACCCCTCCACTTT. V and J are TRBV4-2 and TRBJ1-6, with a weak D call TRBD1 (6 bases). This CDR3 has 16 residues. The V gene's germline CDR1 is LGHNA and CDR2 YNFKEQ. Trimming took 1 base from V and 6 from J, leaving 13 bases between them.

The chain has TRBV30 and TRBJ2-1; D assignment may be TRBD1 or TRBD2 (5 bases each). CDR3 size: 14 residues. Trimming left V 3 bases short and J 2 bases short, with 11 bases between. CDR1 and CDR2 from the germline V gene are GTSNPN and SVGIG (reference sequence). The CDR3 region is CAWRGVPTYNEQFF. As DNA, the CDR3 is TGTGCCTGGAGGGGGGTACCGACCTACAATGAGCAGTTCTTC.

J is TRBJ1-2 and V is TRBV7-2, with D perhaps matching TRBD1 (5 bases). CDR3 length: 12 residues. V was shortened by 11 bases and J by 2 bases, with 12 bases between the two germline ends. Germline CDR1 is SGHTA and CDR2 is FQGNSA. CDR3 sequence reads: CAGHGGNYGYTF. The CDR3 coding sequence is TGTGCCGGCCATGGGGGGAACTATGGCTACACCTTC.